The 21 T cell receptor beta chains below come from one sample, sequenced in a study of sequential checkpoint blockade in melanoma. TCRdb's table, derived via immunoSEQ multiplex PCR, lists solely in-frame clones and lacks some. The data show a few thousand clones, approximately 15% seen once. Documented treatment: randomized to nivolumab then ipilimumab (arm A) or the reverse (arm B). The specimen comprised tumor tissue (inferred from file names), sampled from a patient given nivolumab and ipilimumab in sequence. The origin of the receptors is a human donor with melanoma.

J is TRBJ2-6 and V is TRBV29-1; possibly TRBD2 for D (6 bases). The germline V gene has CDR1 SQVTM and CDR2 ANQGSEA. The CDR3 runs to 18 residues. The V end was cut by 4 bases, the J end by 0 bases, with 19 bases between. In DNA, the CDR3 is TGCAGCGTTGTGGGACTTACTGGGACTGTCTCTGGGGCCAACGTCCTGACTTTC. This sequence encodes CSVVGLTGTVSGANVLTF.

The table lists this clone with a few counts. DNA for the CDR3: TGTGCCAGCACCAAGGGGAGACAGGGGGCAGATACGCAGTATTTT. Encoded protein: CASTKGRQGADTQYF. The V call is TRBV28, the J call TRBJ2-3; TRBD1 matches 9 bases. CDR3 length equals 15 residues. The germline V gene has CDR1 MDHEN and CDR2 SYDVKM. The trim removed 7 bases at V and 4 bases at J, leaving 9 bases unmatched.

At least ten counts were recorded for this clone. This chain connects TRBV11-3 to TRBJ2-5; D might be TRBD1 or TRBD2, each matching 6 bases. The V end was cut by 5 bases, the J end by 4 bases, with 17 bases between. From germline, CDR1 is SGHNT and CDR2 YENEEA. The CDR3 runs 15 residues. This chain's CDR3 is CASSPVGGGRETQYF. The CDR3 region has the DNA TGTGCCAGCAGCCCCGTAGGTGGGGGGCGAGAGACCCAGTACTTC.

This clone was seen only a few times. The CDR3 region is CASSWLGSNEKLFF. The DNA of the CDR3 is TGTGCCAGTAGTTGGTTGGGCTCTAATGAAAAACTGTTTTTT. V usage is TRBV19 and J usage is TRBJ1-4; D is uncertain. The CDR3 is made up of 14 amino acids. Trimming took off 5 bases at V and 3 bases at J, with 10 bases between the two ends. The germline CDR1 and CDR2 sequences are LNHDA and SQIVND (reference sequence).

The V gene is TRBV9, the J gene TRBJ2-3, with 9 positions matching TRBD2. Per germline, CDR1 SGDLS and CDR2 YYNGEE. There are 15 residues in the CDR3. J was trimmed by 4 bases and V by 5 bases; bases with no gene match: 8. CDR3 in amino acids: CASSAASGVADTQYF. In nucleotides, the CDR3 is TGTGCCAGCAGTGCGGCTAGCGGGGTGGCAGATACGCAGTATTTT.

In this sample, this clone turned up a few times. The chain is built from TRBV9 and TRBJ2-3; weak D call: TRBD2 (5 bases). CDR1 and CDR2 from the germline V gene are SGDLS and YYNGEE. The CDR3 totals 14 residues. V was pared by 2 bases and J by 5 bases, with 12 bases between. The CDR3 reads CASSVSGLLDTQYF. The CDR3 bases are TGTGCCAGCAGCGTTTCCGGACTGCTAGATACGCAGTATTTT.

The V and J genes are TRBV6-4 and TRBJ2-1, with D unresolved. Trimming took 10 bases from V and 0 from J, leaving 4 bases between them. CDR3 size: 11 residues. Germline lookup yields CDR1 MRHNA and CDR2 SNTAGT. The CDR3 loop is CAIGSYNEQFF. CDR3 DNA sequence: TGTGCCATCGGCTCCTACAATGAGCAGTTCTTC.

There are a few counts of this clone. The genes are TRBV6-8 and TRBJ1-4, with D possibly matching TRBD1 (5 bases). The V gene lost 6 bases and the J gene lost 7 bases, with 15 bases spanning the gap. CDR1 and CDR2 from the germline V gene are MNHGY and SAAAGT. The CDR3 has 14 residues. The DNA of the CDR3 is TGTGCCAGCAGATCCCGGGAGGGGCTTGAAAAACTGTTTTTT. Its translation is CASRSREGLEKLFF.

This clone was found many times. This chain connects TRBV11-3 to TRBJ2-1; D unclear. Trimming took off 1 base at V and 8 bases at J, with 15 bases between the two ends. The CDR3 covers 15 residues. CDR1 and CDR2 (germline): SGHNT, YENEEA. The CDR3 here is CASSLVLGAAHEQFF. As DNA, the CDR3 is TGTGCCAGCAGCTTAGTATTAGGAGCAGCCCATGAGCAGTTCTTC.

This clone has ten or more counts. The chain is built from TRBV9 and TRBJ2-1; D is perhaps TRBD1 (6 bases). V was shortened by 5 bases and J by 6 bases, with 18 bases between the two germline ends. CDR3 length: 15 amino acids. Germline V gene data show CDR1 as SGDLS and CDR2 as YYNGEE. The CDR3 protein is CASSESSGALNEQFF. The CDR3 DNA reads as TGTGCCAGCAGTGAATCCTCAGGGGCCCTCAATGAGCAGTTCTTC.

This clone is deemed medium-sized. The chain couples TRBV10-3 to TRBJ2-5; TRBD2 matches at 10 bases. The ends lost 0 bases at V and 3 bases at J; junction bases unmatched: 1. The length of the CDR3 is 15 residues. Germline V gene sequence: CDR1 ENHRY, CDR2 SYGVKD. In DNA, the CDR3 is TGTGCCATCAGTGAGTCGAGCGGGGGGGAAGAGACCCAGTACTTC. This sequence encodes CAISESSGGEETQYF.

The V call is TRBV19, the J call TRBJ2-3; TRBD1 is a possible D gene (5 bases). The CDR3 runs to 17 residues. Trimming stripped 6 bases from V and 6 bases from J, with 25 bases between. CDR1 is LNHDA and CDR2 is SQIVND in the germline V gene (reference sequence). For the CDR3, the DNA is TGTGCCAGTAGGCCAAGGCGGCAGGGCGTCGTGGGGGATACGCAGTATTTT. Amino acids: CASRPRRQGVVGDTQYF.

At least ten counts were recorded for this clone. V gene TRBV11-3 combines with J gene TRBJ1-4; D is unresolved. The CDR3 consists of 17 residues. V was cut by 5 bases and J by 0 bases, with 16 bases left in between. Germline assignment: CDR1 SGHNT and CDR2 YENEEA. Written as DNA, the CDR3 is TGTGCCAGCAGCCCAGAGGGCAGCTTTGCAACTAATGAAAAACTGTTTTTT. Encoded protein: CASSPEGSFATNEKLFF.

Within the sample, this clone is medium-sized. V is TRBV11-3 and J is TRBJ2-7, with TRBD2 identical over 10 bases. Germline-derived CDR1 and CDR2 are SGHNT and YENEEA. This CDR3 has 16 amino acids. The trim removed 5 bases at V and 3 bases at J, leaving 10 bases unmatched. Here the CDR3 reads CASSRTSAGGVYEQYV. In DNA form, the CDR3 reads TGTGCCAGCAGCCGCACTTCAGCGGGGGGGGTCTACGAGCAGTACGTC.

This clone has more than one count but fewer than ten. This CDR3 is CASSEGVQPQHF. CDR3 coding DNA: TGTGCCAGCAGCGAAGGGGTCCAGCCCCAGCATTTT. The chain combines TRBV28 with TRBJ1-5; tentatively, D is TRBD1 (5 bases). The V end was cut by 6 bases, the J end by 7 bases, with 10 bases between. The length of the CDR3 is 12 residues. The V gene's germline CDR1 is MDHEN and CDR2 SYDVKM.

This clone was seen at least ten times. CDR3 amino acids: CASSLTGGQHFYNEQFF. Written as DNA, the CDR3 is TGTGCCAGCAGCTTAACAGGGGGACAACATTTCTACAATGAGCAGTTCTTC. The chain links TRBV11-3 to TRBJ2-1; 8 bases line up with TRBD1. The V gene end was trimmed by 2 bases and the J gene end by 3 bases; junction bases not matched to a gene: 9. Germline V gene lookup returns CDR1 SGHNT and CDR2 YENEEA. This CDR3 has 17 amino acids.

This clone is medium-sized (0.01 to 0.1%) by share. CDR3 loop: CASLDNRGPNTEAFF. The CDR3 DNA is TGTGCCAGCCTTGACAACAGGGGCCCGAACACTGAAGCTTTCTTT. The chain carries TRBV6-8 and TRBJ1-1; 7 bases line up with TRBD1. After removal of 8 bases from V and 1 base from J, the junction contained 10 bases not matched to a gene. The germline V gene encodes CDR1 MNHGY and CDR2 SAAAGT. The CDR3 totals 15 residues.

In its sample, this clone was seen a few times. The gene calls are TRBV28 and TRBJ1-1, with D perhaps matching TRBD1 (5 bases). This CDR3 has 14 residues. Trimming removed 3 bases at V and 6 bases at J, with 14 bases between. Germline V gene sequence: CDR1 MDHEN, CDR2 SYDVKM. The CDR3 DNA reads as TGTGCCAGCAGTTTCCAGGGATTGGGGGCTGAAGCTTTCTTT. Residues: CASSFQGLGAEAFF.

The rearrangement uses TRBV12-5 and TRBJ2-7, with a tentative D call TRBD1 (6 bases). Germline assignment: CDR1 LGHNT and CDR2 FRNRAP. V was clipped by 0 bases and J by 11 bases, with 20 bases between them. The CDR3 is 15 residues long. The CDR3 nucleotides are TGTGCTAGTGGTTTGGTAGTCCGACCCGGGAACAGGGAGTACGTC. Encoded protein: CASGLVVRPGNREYV.

This chain uses TRBV5-1 with TRBJ1-1; 10 positions match TRBD1. J gave up 6 bases and V 4 bases, and 6 bases lay outside the gene matches. Looked up from germline, CDR1 is SGHRS and CDR2 is YFSETQ. The CDR3 runs 14 residues. The CDR3: CASSTGQGWSEAFF. DNA for the CDR3: TGCGCCAGCAGCACGGGACAGGGGTGGTCTGAAGCTTTCTTT.

This chain connects TRBV19 to TRBJ1-5; D is unresolved. The CDR3 extends over 15 amino acids. Trimming pared 5 bases from V and 1 base from J, leaving 12 bases between. Germline CDR1 is LNHDA and CDR2 is SQIVND (reference sequence). The CDR3 loop is CASSWGELSNQPQHF. The CDR3 nucleotides are TGTGCCAGTAGTTGGGGAGAATTGAGCAATCAGCCCCAGCATTTT.